The 29 T cell receptor beta chains reported below all come from one sample, sequenced in a study of shared clonotypes between healthy human individuals. The assay was immunoSEQ multiplex PCR, and TCRdb's table has in-frame clones only and misses some. This table holds fewer than 700,000 clones, approximately 95% found once. The naive CD8 fraction comprised CD45RO-negative cells positively selected for CCR7 and excluded terminally differentiated effector memory CD45RA+ cells. The specimen was naive CD8+ T cells sorted from blood. The source is a woman in her twenties or thirties in good health.

The genes are TRBV7-8 and TRBJ2-7; tentative D call: TRBD2 (6 bases). The CDR3 is 16 residues long. In germline, CDR1 is SGHVS, CDR2 FQNEAQ. Trimming took off 2 bases at V and 0 bases at J, with 14 bases between the two ends. CDR3 protein: CASSLQREASSYEQYF. The CDR3 DNA follows: TGTGCCAGCAGCTTACAAAGGGAGGCCAGCTCCTACGAGCAGTACTTC.

The chain combines TRBV20-1 with TRBJ2-7; D uncertain. Germline-derived CDR1 and CDR2 are DFQATT and SNEGSKA (reference sequence). Trimming removed 2 bases from V and 5 bases from J, with 7 bases in between. The CDR3 has 11 amino acids. The DNA for the CDR3 is TGCAGTGCTAGAAGGTCGAACGAGCAGTACTTC. Amino acids: CSARRSNEQYF.

This sequence joins TRBV9 and TRBJ2-7, with D uncertain. CDR1 SGDLS and CDR2 YYNGEE come from the germline V gene. This CDR3 has 15 residues. Trimming cost V 3 bases and J 7 bases, with 20 bases left between them. CDR3 sequence (DNA): TGTGCCAGCAGCGGAGACCCGACGGGCACTCTGGAGCAGTACTTC. Its translation: CASSGDPTGTLEQYF.

The chain joins TRBV7-9 to TRBJ2-1; D gene ambiguous. The CDR3 spans 15 residues. Germline assignment: CDR1 SEHNR and CDR2 FQNEAQ (reference sequence). The V and J ends lost 5 bases and 5 bases respectively, with 16 bases between them. In DNA form, the CDR3 reads TGTGCCAGCAGCCCAGACCCCTCACAGCACAATGAGCAGTTCTTC. Translated, it gives CASSPDPSQHNEQFF.

This clone appeared a single time. The chain joins TRBV19 to TRBJ1-5; 10 bases line up with TRBD1. The CDR3 has 14 amino acids. Germline trimming cut 3 bases from V and 7 bases from J; bases unmatched to any gene: 3. The germline CDR1 and CDR2 sequences are LNHDA and SQIVND (reference sequence). In DNA form, the CDR3 reads TGTGCCAGTAGTATCGACAGGGGGCCCCAGCCCCAGCATTTT. Translated: CASSIDRGPQPQHF. The variable domain in full, with the rest retrieved from reference TRBV19 and TRBJ1-5, is DGGITQSPKYLFRKEGQNVTLSCEQNLNHDAMYWYRQDPGQGLRLIYYSQIVNDFQKGDIAEGYSVSREKKESFPLTVTSAQKNPTAFYLCASSIDRGPQPQHFGDGTRLSIL.

The genes are TRBV13 and TRBJ2-3, with D maybe TRBD2 (5 bases). Trimming removed 3 bases from V and 2 bases from J, with 9 bases in between. CDR3 length equals 14 residues. The germline CDR1 and CDR2 sequences are PRHDT and FYEKMQ (reference sequence). CDR3 amino acids: CASSFLRDTDTQYF. DNA for the CDR3: TGTGCCAGCAGCTTTCTACGGGACACAGATACGCAGTATTTT. Combining the CDR3 with reference TRBV13 and TRBJ2-3 gives the whole variable domain AAGVIQSPRHLIKEKRETATLKCYPIPRHDTVYWYQQGPGQDPQFLISFYEKMQSDKGSIPDRFSAQQFSDYHSELNMSSLELGDSALYFCASSFLRDTDTQYFGPGTRLTVL.

V is TRBV27 and J is TRBJ2-1, with D possibly being TRBD1 or TRBD2 (5 bases each). CDR3 length: 12 amino acids. With 8 bases removed from V and 6 bases from J, the gap between germline ends came to 11 bases. CDR1 is MNHEY and CDR2 is SMNVEV in the germline V gene (reference sequence). The CDR3 loop reads CASGTEFNEQFF. The CDR3 DNA reads TGTGCCAGCGGGACGGAATTCAATGAGCAGTTCTTC.

The rearrangement joins TRBV7-2 to TRBJ1-2; no firm D call. This CDR3 has 14 residues. V dropped 3 bases and J dropped 8 bases, with 16 bases sitting between them. From germline, CDR1 is SGHTA and CDR2 FQGNSA. The CDR3 bases are TGTGCCAGCAGCTTCCTACGGAAGACCGAGGGCTACACCTTC. Translation: CASSFLRKTEGYTF.

The J gene is TRBJ2-2, the V gene TRBV27; 7 bases align to TRBD2. CDR1 and CDR2 from the germline V gene are MNHEY and SMNVEV (reference sequence). The CDR3 totals 13 residues. Trimming took 7 bases from V and 6 from J; bases not matched to a gene: 5. As DNA, the CDR3 is TGTGCCAGCAAAAGGGAGGGGCCCGGGGAGCTGTTTTTT. Its protein is CASKREGPGELFF.

Here the CDR3 DNA reads TGTGCCAGCATTTCGAGAGGGGCCAGGAACTATGGCTACACCTTC. This codes for CASISRGARNYGYTF. The chain couples TRBV5-8 to TRBJ1-2; D perhaps matches TRBD1 (5 bases). V was shortened by 6 bases and J by 2 bases, with 17 bases between the two germline ends. The CDR3 sequence is 15 residues long. CDR1 SGHTS and CDR2 YDEGEE come from the germline V gene.

The rearrangement links TRBV7-9 to TRBJ2-7; 9 bases agree with TRBD2. This CDR3 region has 13 residues. Germline CDR1 is SEHNR and CDR2 is FQNEAQ (reference sequence). Germline trimming cut 7 bases from V and 6 bases from J; bases unmatched to any gene: 7. The CDR3 coding sequence is TGTGCCAGCACTAAACTTAGCGGGAGCGAGCAGTACTTC. It encodes CASTKLSGSEQYF. The full variable domain, completed using reference TRBV7-9 and TRBJ2-7, is DTGVSQNPRHKITKRGQNVTFRCDPISEHNRLYWYRQTLGQGPEFLTYFQNEAQLEKSRLLSDRFSAERPKGSFSTLEIQRTEQGDSAMYLCASTKLSGSEQYFGPGTRLTVT.

J is TRBJ1-5 and V is TRBV28; 8 bases align to TRBD1. The CDR3 consists of 15 residues. J lost 6 bases, V lost 2 bases, and 6 bases had no gene match. Germline V gene data show CDR1 as MDHEN and CDR2 as SYDVKM. The chain's CDR3 is CASSLLQGGSQPQHF. Here the CDR3 DNA reads TGTGCCAGCAGTTTACTACAGGGGGGAAGTCAGCCCCAGCATTTT. Based on the CDR3 plus reference TRBV28 and TRBJ1-5, the full variable domain is DVKVTQSSRYLVKRTGEKVFLECVQDMDHENMFWYRQDPGLGLRLIYFSYDVKMKEKGDIPEGYSVSREKKERFSLILESASTNQTSMYLCASSLLQGGSQPQHFGDGTRLSIL.

The chain recombines TRBV6-1 with TRBJ1-5; 7 positions agree with TRBD1. V shed 4 bases and J 3 bases; nucleotides not matched to a gene: 6. This CDR3 spans 15 amino acids. From germline, CDR1 is MNHNS and CDR2 SASEGT. The CDR3: CASSARQGNNQPQHF. The CDR3 nucleotides are TGTGCCAGCAGTGCAAGACAGGGTAACAATCAGCCCCAGCATTTT.

This chain links TRBV28 with TRBJ2-1; D may correspond to TRBD1 or TRBD2 (5 bases each). CDR3 length: 14 amino acids. The germline gives CDR1 MDHEN, CDR2 SYDVKM. V was cut by 4 bases and J by 12 bases, with 19 bases left in between. The CDR3, as DNA: TGTGCCAGCAGTTCCCTATTCCGGGACCCCGGGCAGTTCTTC. Its protein is CASSSLFRDPGQFF. Together with reference TRBV28 and TRBJ2-1, the CDR3 gives the full variable domain: DVKVTQSSRYLVKRTGEKVFLECVQDMDHENMFWYRQDPGLGLRLIYFSYDVKMKEKGDIPEGYSVSREKKERFSLILESASTNQTSMYLCASSSLFRDPGQFFGPGTRLTVL.

The J gene is TRBJ1-1, the V gene TRBV7-9; D not resolved. The CDR3 spans 13 residues. V shed 1 base and J shed 6 bases, with 9 bases lying between them. Germline CDR1 and CDR2: SEHNR and FQNEAQ (reference sequence). CDR3: CASSLVTDPEAFF. Written as DNA, the CDR3 is TGTGCCAGCAGCTTAGTTACAGACCCTGAAGCTTTCTTT.

The V call is TRBV15, the J call TRBJ2-1, with 7 bases matching TRBD2. Germline values: CDR1 LNHNV, CDR2 YYDKDF (reference sequence). This CDR3 is built from 16 residues. V shed 3 bases and J 6 bases; nucleotides not matched to a gene: 11. The CDR3, as DNA: TGTGCCACCAGCAGCTCAAGTACGGGACTATCCAATGAGCAGTTCTTC. Its protein is CATSSSSTGLSNEQFF.

The chain has TRBV5-1 and TRBJ2-1; D is tentatively TRBD1 or TRBD2 (7 bases each). Deletions cut 1 base from V and 9 bases from J, with 11 bases between. The CDR3 has 13 residues. CDR1 is SGHRS and CDR2 is YFSETQ in the germline V gene. CDR3 DNA: TGCGCCAGCAGCTTGAGCAGGGGGGGTGAGCAGTTCTTC. This codes for CASSLSRGGEQFF.

V gene TRBV12-5 combines with J gene TRBJ2-1, with 9 bases that match TRBD2. Germline V gives CDR1 LGHNT, CDR2 FRNRAP. V lost 6 bases and J lost 5; bases outside the gene matches: 8. The CDR3 length is 15 residues. CDR3 nucleotides: TGTGCTAGTGGCCCTGGACTAGCGCTAGACAATGAGCAGTTCTTC. As protein: CASGPGLALDNEQFF.

The rearrangement links TRBV29-1 to TRBJ2-2; TRBD1 matches 8 bases. The CDR3 has 12 residues. CDR1 is SQVTM and CDR2 is ANQGSEA in the germline V gene. V lost 5 bases to trimming and J lost 6 bases; unmatched junction nucleotides: 2. DNA for the CDR3: TGCAGCGTTACAGGGGGAGCCGGGGAGCTGTTTTTT. Its protein is CSVTGGAGELFF.

The V gene is TRBV28, the J gene TRBJ2-7; D perhaps matches TRBD2 (5 bases). V lost 6 bases and J lost 2, with 20 bases in between. The CDR3 has 16 amino acids. The germline gives CDR1 MDHEN, CDR2 SYDVKM. The CDR3 loop reads CASRGMTDSGPYEQYF. The CDR3 nucleotides are TGTGCCAGCAGGGGGATGACGGACTCAGGTCCCTACGAGCAGTACTTC.

The chain is built from TRBV6-5 and TRBJ2-3, with a possible D match to TRBD2 (6 bases). V lost 3 bases to trimming and J lost 6 bases, with 10 bases between them. This CDR3 has 13 residues. CDR1 is MNHEY and CDR2 is SVGAGI in the germline V gene. The CDR3 DNA reads as TGTGCCAGCAGTTATTCACGGGGGGATACGCAGTATTTT. Translated: CASSYSRGDTQYF.

The gene calls are TRBV28 and TRBJ2-2, with TRBD1 as a possible D gene (6 bases). Trimming left V 4 bases short and J 3 bases short, with 21 bases between. Germline lookup yields CDR1 MDHEN and CDR2 SYDVKM. The CDR3 runs 18 residues. CDR3 nucleotides: TGTGCCAGCAGTTATTTTTGGGCAGGGGTTATCGACACCGGGGAGCTGTTTTTT. Translated: CASSYFWAGVIDTGELFF.

The gene calls are TRBV29-1 and TRBJ1-1, with TRBD1 matching over 11 bases. The junction had 2 bases not matched to a gene; V was cut back by 7 bases and J by 7 bases. The CDR3 has 11 amino acids. CDR1 is SQVTM and CDR2 is ANQGSEA in the germline V gene. CDR3 in DNA: TGCAGCGGAGGGACAGGGGGTGAAGCTTTCTTT. Protein sequence: CSGGTGGEAFF.

The V gene is TRBV28, the J gene TRBJ1-2; 8 positions match TRBD1. The J segment lost 0 bases and the V segment lost 5 bases, leaving 5 bases of the junction unmatched. The CDR3 contains 15 residues. Germline CDR1 reads MDHEN; CDR2 reads SYDVKM. The CDR3 DNA reads TGTGCCAGCAGTATACAGGGGGTCCCTAACTATGGCTACACCTTC. Residues: CASSIQGVPNYGYTF.

The chain carries TRBV7-3 and TRBJ2-3, with D tentatively TRBD1 or TRBD2 (5 bases each). This CDR3 region has 15 residues. Trimming shortened V by 5 bases and J by 0 bases, and 12 bases separated the two germline ends. CDR1 and CDR2 (germline): SGHTA, FQGTGA. CDR3 loop: CASSARGSSTDTQYF. In nucleotides, the CDR3 is TGTGCCAGCAGCGCCCGGGGCTCTAGCACAGATACGCAGTATTTT.

The rearrangement links TRBV10-2 to TRBJ2-7; weak D call: TRBD1 (6 bases). Germline CDR1 reads WSHSY; CDR2 reads SAAADI. The CDR3 runs to 12 residues. V was cut by 7 bases and J by 3 bases, with 10 bases left in between. The CDR3 protein is CASTPDSYEQYF. CDR3 nucleotide sequence: TGCGCCAGCACTCCGGACAGCTACGAGCAGTACTTC.

This sequence joins TRBV30 and TRBJ2-7; D is uncertain. The CDR3 consists of 13 residues. With 0 bases removed from V and 3 bases from J, the gap between germline ends came to 9 bases. Germline loops: CDR1 GTSNPN, CDR2 SVGIG (reference sequence). Here the CDR3 reads CAWSVNMDYEQYF. In nucleotides, the CDR3 is TGTGCCTGGAGTGTTAACATGGACTACGAGCAGTACTTC.

This clone was counted a single time. This rearrangement joins TRBV6-1 to TRBJ1-3; the D is unclear. Per the germline V gene, CDR1 is MNHNS and CDR2 is SASEGT. Trimming stripped 1 base from V and 5 bases from J, with 6 bases between. This CDR3 region has 13 residues. In DNA, the CDR3 is TGTGCCAGCAGTGAAGGGATTCGAAACACCATATATTTT. As protein: CASSEGIRNTIYF.

This chain uses TRBV2 with TRBJ2-7, with a tentative D call TRBD2 (6 bases). CDR3 length: 13 amino acids. The germline V and J ends were trimmed by 3 bases and 12 bases, with 18 bases remaining between them. Germline loops: CDR1 SNHLY, CDR2 FYNNEI. CDR3 loop: CASSETQGGLGYF. CDR3 nucleotides: TGTGCCAGCAGTGAGACCCAGGGAGGTCTCGGGTACTTC.